This T cell receptor beta chain was identified in a study of blood T cell repertoires in COVID-19. Study in general: Samples taken during acute and convalescent COVID-19 were collected in the United States, Italy and Spain. In each case, the material was cDNA or gDNA derived from T cells, B-cell-depleted T cells, or PBMCs.

This clone was counted once. CDR1 is SGHNT and CDR2 is YENEEA in the germline V gene. J gave up 4 bases and V 3 bases, and 8 bases lay outside the gene matches. The CDR3 totals 15 residues. In the study's own analysis: Estimated nucleated cell counts came from reference gene primer amplification. Method: immunoSEQ multiplex PCR; TCRdb's copy keeps in-frame clones and lacks some. The V and J calls and clone size were taken over from that table, and D and trimming were inferred from the DNA. This table holds about 120,000 clones, about 87% found once. J is TRBJ2-5 and V is TRBV11-3; 7 bases are a match to TRBD1. The source is a woman between 45 and 60 years old with acute or convalescent COVID-19. Material: peripheral blood. The CDR3 DNA reads as TGTGCCAGCAGCTTGAGGGGGACAGCAACAGAGACCCAGTACTTC. Its protein is CASSLRGTATETQYF.